The 25 T cell receptor beta chains presented below share a single source sample, sequenced in a study of T cells in Graves' hyperthyroidism and ophthalmopathy. The investigators amplified TCR beta CDR3 regions from RNA transcripts. An initial round of RT-PCR targeting the TCR CDR3 relied on the HTBI primer set. TCRdb recomputed calls from the multiplex PCR reads with MiXCR, one row per CDR3 protein. The repertoire holds around 560,000 distinct CDR3 sequences, with over 15% as singletons. The sequenced sample was blood. The origin of the receptors is a woman aged 18-29 years with Graves' hyperthyroidism.

This sequence joins TRBV4-1 and TRBJ2-1; 7 nucleotides agree with TRBD1. CDR3 length equals 14 residues. Germline loops: CDR1 MGHRA, CDR2 YSYEKL. V shed 4 bases and J 2 bases; nucleotides not matched to a gene: 2. CDR3 residues: CASSPQGPYNEQFF. CDR3 DNA sequence: TGCGCCAGCAGCCCACAGGGGCCCTACAATGAGCAGTTCTTC.

This clonotype was detected many times. This chain connects TRBV3-1 to TRBJ2-5, with D possibly being TRBD1 (5 bases). The CDR3 is 16 residues long. Germline loops: CDR1 LGHDT, CDR2 YNNKEL (reference sequence). With 0 bases removed from V and 1 base from J, the gap between germline ends came to 12 bases. This chain's CDR3 is CASSQDFDSSQETQYF. CDR3 coding DNA: TGTGCCAGCAGCCAAGACTTTGACAGTTCCCAAGAGACCCAGTACTTC.

The V gene is TRBV2, the J gene TRBJ1-2, with 7 bases aligning to TRBD1. Per germline, CDR1 SNHLY and CDR2 FYNNEI. V dropped 8 bases and J dropped 4; count of bases not matched to a gene: 10. The CDR3 contains 14 residues. The CDR3 region has the DNA TGTGCCAGCGACTATCGACAGGGTTCCTATGGCTACACCTTC. Translation: CASDYRQGSYGYTF.

This clonotype was found a few times. V gene TRBV7-2 combines with J gene TRBJ1-1; D may be TRBD1 (6 bases). V lost 5 bases and J 4 bases, leaving 23 bases between the germline ends. CDR1 and CDR2 (germline): SGHTA, FQGNSA. The CDR3 is 17 residues long. CDR3: CASSQGGDIKRGTEAFF. CDR3 nucleotide sequence: TGTGCCAGCAGCCAGGGAGGGGACATAAAACGGGGCACTGAAGCTTTCTTT.

This clonotype was seen more than once but under ten times. The rearrangement uses TRBV24-1 and TRBJ1-2; 10 bases align to TRBD1. After removal of 4 bases from V and 8 bases from J, the junction contained 6 bases not matched to a gene. The CDR3 extends over 14 amino acids. CDR1 is KGHDR, CDR2 SFDVKD, per germline. CDR3 in amino acids: CATSDPGTGVGYTF. The DNA of the CDR3 is TGTGCCACCAGTGACCCAGGGACAGGGGTCGGCTACACCTTC.

This clonotype was seen ten or more times. The genes are TRBV28 and TRBJ1-1; possible D gene TRBD1, 6 bases. CDR1 and CDR2 from the germline V gene are MDHEN and SYDVKM. V lost 6 bases, J lost 3 bases, and 23 bases lay in between. CDR3 length equals 17 residues. CDR3 DNA: TGTGCCAGCAGCAACCTTAGCCCAGGGGACGGAGACACTGAAGCTTTCTTT. Translation: CASSNLSPGDGDTEAFF.

The V and J genes are TRBV12-5 and TRBJ1-2; 8 bases align to TRBD1. There are 14 residues in the CDR3. V shed 8 bases and J 2 bases; nucleotides not matched to a gene: 7. Germline-derived CDR1 and CDR2 are LGHNT and FRNRAP. CDR3 nucleotides: TGTGCTAGTTATCAGGGGGCTGGCAACTATGGCTACACCTTC. Its translation is CASYQGAGNYGYTF. Variable domain in full (rest from reference TRBV12-5 and TRBJ1-2): DARVTQTPRHKVTEMGQEVTMRCQPILGHNTVFWYRQTMMQGLELLAYFRNRAPLDDSGMPKDRFSAEMPDATLATLKIQPSEPRDSAVYFCASYQGAGNYGYTFGSGTRLTVV.

The sample holds a few counts of this clonotype. V is TRBV12-3 or TRBV12-4 and J is TRBJ2-3, with 10 bases identical to TRBD2. CDR3 length equals 16 residues. After removal of 7 bases from V and 2 bases from J, the junction contained 9 bases not matched to a gene. The CDR3 coding sequence is TGTGCCAGCACGGCAAGCGGGGGGGCTAACACAGATACGCAGTATTTT. As protein: CASTASGGANTDTQYF.

The table lists this clonotype with a few counts. This chain connects TRBV7-7 to TRBJ2-1, with TRBD2 identical over 13 bases. J was trimmed by 6 bases and V by 2 bases; bases with no gene match: 4. The germline V gene encodes CDR1 SSHAT and CDR2 FNYEAQ (reference sequence). The CDR3 consists of 16 residues. The CDR3 nucleotides are TGTGCCAGCAGCTTACGGACTAGCGGGAGCTTCAATGAGCAGTTCTTC. Translation: CASSLRTSGSFNEQFF.

To note about this clonotype: Sequence at one end of the junction differs from germline and may be a read error. This chain links TRBV7-9 with TRBJ1-2; 8 bases map to TRBD1. The V gene's germline CDR1 is SEHNR and CDR2 FQNEAQ (reference sequence). This CDR3 spans 14 amino acids. The CDR3 coding sequence is TGTGCCAGCAGCCGGACAGGGTGGTCCTATAGCTACACCTTC. This codes for CASSRTGWSYSYTF.

This clonotype was recorded a few times. The J gene is TRBJ2-5, the V gene TRBV7-9; D possibly matches TRBD1 or TRBD2 (5 bases each). V was cut by 5 bases and J by 1 base, with 14 bases left in between. Per germline, CDR1 SEHNR and CDR2 FQNEAQ (reference sequence). CDR3 length equals 15 residues. The CDR3 DNA is TGTGCCAGCAGCGGGGACCTTACCTTCCAAGAGACCCAGTACTTC. Translated, it gives CASSGDLTFQETQYF. The full variable domain, completed using reference TRBV7-9 and TRBJ2-5, is DTGVSQNPRHKITKRGQNVTFRCDPISEHNRLYWYRQTLGQGPEFLTYFQNEAQLEKSRLLSDRFSAERPKGSFSTLEIQRTEQGDSAMYLCASSGDLTFQETQYFGPGTRLLVL.

The V call is TRBV9, the J call TRBJ2-1; D not certain. Trimming took off 0 bases at V and 0 bases at J, with 10 bases between the two ends. The CDR3 is 16 residues long. Looked up from germline, CDR1 is SGDLS and CDR2 is YYNGEE. The CDR3 region is CASSVGTLVSYNEQFF. As DNA, the CDR3 is TGTGCCAGCAGCGTAGGGACGCTAGTCTCCTACAATGAGCAGTTCTTC.

The chain couples TRBV12-3 or TRBV12-4 to TRBJ2-7; 8 bases are shared with TRBD1. The CDR3 has 14 residues. The ends lost 5 bases at V and 3 bases at J; junction bases unmatched: 6. The CDR3 loop is CASSPQDRDYEQYF. CDR3 sequence (DNA): TGTGCCAGCAGTCCCCAGGACAGGGACTACGAGCAGTACTTC.

In its sample, this clonotype was seen a few times. V and J are TRBV6-2 or TRBV6-3 and TRBJ1-1, with 9 bases aligning to TRBD1. Germline V lookup: CDR1 MNHEY, CDR2 SVGEGT. This CDR3 region has 14 residues. The ends lost 5 bases at V and 7 bases at J; junction bases unmatched: 8. The chain's CDR3 is CASSPSGTGNEAFF. The CDR3 nucleotides read TGTGCCAGCAGTCCCTCCGGGACAGGGAATGAAGCTTTCTTT.

The rearrangement links TRBV20-1 to TRBJ2-1; D remains ambiguous. The CDR3 totals 12 residues. Trimming pared 0 bases from V and 10 bases from J, leaving 10 bases between. CDR1 DFQATT and CDR2 SNEGSKA come from the germline V gene (reference sequence). The CDR3 here is CSARDLSREQFF. The CDR3, as DNA: TGCAGTGCTAGAGATTTAAGCAGGGAGCAGTTCTTC.

This chain uses TRBV15 with TRBJ1-6; 8 nucleotides line up with TRBD1. J gave up 8 bases and V 1 base, and 4 bases lay outside the gene matches. CDR1 and CDR2 (germline): LNHNV, YYDKDF (reference sequence). The CDR3 has 15 residues. The CDR3 region is CATSRVNRGDSPLHF. CDR3 nucleotide sequence: TGTGCCACCAGCAGAGTAAACAGGGGGGATTCACCCCTCCACTTT.

The table lists this clonotype with a few counts. The chain links TRBV4-3 to TRBJ1-2; 11 bases line up with TRBD1. Germline CDR1 reads LGHNA; CDR2 reads YSLEER. Trimming took 4 bases from V and 6 from J; bases not matched to a gene: 10. The CDR3 length is 16 residues. Here the CDR3 DNA reads TGCGCCAGCAGCCTAGGAACCGGGACAGGGGGGAATGGCTACACCTTC. Its protein is CASSLGTGTGGNGYTF.

V usage is TRBV10-2 and J usage is TRBJ2-1; either TRBD1 or TRBD2 may fit D (6 bases each). Trimming removed 2 bases at V and 8 bases at J, with 13 bases between. Germline V gene sequence: CDR1 WSHSY, CDR2 SAAADI. This CDR3 comprises 14 residues. The CDR3 region has the DNA TGCGCCAGCAGTGAGGGGGGGCTGGCGTATGAGCAGTTCTTC. Amino acid sequence: CASSEGGLAYEQFF.

In its sample, this clonotype was seen many times. This chain uses TRBV20-1 with TRBJ2-3; 10 nucleotides align to TRBD2. In germline, CDR1 is DFQATT, CDR2 SNEGSKA (reference sequence). The CDR3 contains 15 residues. With 5 bases clipped from V and 4 bases from J, the junction kept 9 bases outside the gene matches. This chain's CDR3 is CSAGDSGGAADTQYF. The CDR3, as DNA: TGCAGTGCTGGTGACAGCGGGGGGGCCGCAGATACGCAGTATTTT.

The rearrangement uses TRBV28 and TRBJ2-6, with D hard to call. There are 11 residues in the CDR3. Germline CDR1 reads MDHEN; CDR2 reads SYDVKM. Trimming shortened V by 7 bases and J by 4 bases, and 2 bases separated the two germline ends. CDR3 in amino acids: CASTGANVLTF. The CDR3 DNA sequence: TGTGCCAGCACGGGGGCCAACGTCCTGACTTTC.

This clonotype was found a few times. The CDR3 protein is CASSVAWGTTYEQYF. The CDR3, as DNA: TGTGCCAGCAGCGTAGCATGGGGTACGACCTACGAGCAGTACTTC. The chain joins TRBV9 to TRBJ2-7; D gene ambiguous. The CDR3 length is 15 residues. Germline V lookup: CDR1 SGDLS, CDR2 YYNGEE. V lost 0 bases and J lost 2, with 12 bases in between.

This clonotype was detected ten times or more. The genes are TRBV28 and TRBJ1-5, with D perhaps TRBD1 (5 bases). In germline, CDR1 is MDHEN, CDR2 SYDVKM. V was pared by 5 bases and J by 2 bases, with 13 bases between. The CDR3 is 15 amino acids. The DNA for the CDR3 is TGTGCCAGCAGTCAACCAGGGAGACGCAATCAGCCCCAGCATTTT. It is translated as CASSQPGRRNQPQHF.

This clonotype occurred many times. This sequence joins TRBV29-1 and TRBJ2-5; no reliable D call. Germline V gene sequence: CDR1 SQVTM, CDR2 ANQGSEA. The CDR3 has 13 residues. Trimming cost V 6 bases and J 0 bases, with 11 bases left between them. CDR3 residues: CSVLSAYQETQYF. The DNA of the CDR3 is TGCAGCGTCCTTTCAGCGTACCAAGAGACCCAGTACTTC.

This clonotype was found a few times. The V and J genes are TRBV11-2 and TRBJ2-1; D unresolved. CDR3 length: 13 amino acids. The germline CDR1 and CDR2 sequences are SGHAT and FQNNGV. V lost 0 bases and J 6 bases, leaving 6 bases between the germline ends. The CDR3 loop reads CASSLEPINEQFF. In DNA form, the CDR3 reads TGTGCCAGCAGCTTAGAACCGATCAATGAGCAGTTCTTC.

This chain uses TRBV29-1 with TRBJ2-7; 7 nucleotides agree with TRBD1. From germline, CDR1 is SQVTM and CDR2 ANQGSEA. V gave up 5 bases and J gave up 3 bases; unmatched junction bases: 7. The CDR3 consists of 13 residues. CDR3 in amino acids: CSVIGTVNYEQYF. The DNA of the CDR3 is TGCAGCGTTATCGGGACAGTGAACTACGAGCAGTACTTC.